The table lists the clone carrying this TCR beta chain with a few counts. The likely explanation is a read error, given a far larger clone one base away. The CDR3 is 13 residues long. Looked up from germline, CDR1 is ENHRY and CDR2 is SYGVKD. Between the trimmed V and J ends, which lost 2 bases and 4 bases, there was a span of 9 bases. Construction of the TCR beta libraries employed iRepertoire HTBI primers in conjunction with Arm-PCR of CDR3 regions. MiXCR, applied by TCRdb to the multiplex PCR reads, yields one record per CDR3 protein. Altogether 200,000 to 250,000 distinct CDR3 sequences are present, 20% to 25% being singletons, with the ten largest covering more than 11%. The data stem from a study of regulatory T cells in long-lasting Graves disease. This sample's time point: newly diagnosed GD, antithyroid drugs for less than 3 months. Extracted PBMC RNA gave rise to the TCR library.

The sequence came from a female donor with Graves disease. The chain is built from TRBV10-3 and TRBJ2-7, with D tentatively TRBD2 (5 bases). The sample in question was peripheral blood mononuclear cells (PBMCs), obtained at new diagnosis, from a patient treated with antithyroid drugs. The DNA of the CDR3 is TGTGCCATCAGTGAGGAGGGTTGGTACGAGCAGTACTTC. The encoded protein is CAISEEGWYEQYF.